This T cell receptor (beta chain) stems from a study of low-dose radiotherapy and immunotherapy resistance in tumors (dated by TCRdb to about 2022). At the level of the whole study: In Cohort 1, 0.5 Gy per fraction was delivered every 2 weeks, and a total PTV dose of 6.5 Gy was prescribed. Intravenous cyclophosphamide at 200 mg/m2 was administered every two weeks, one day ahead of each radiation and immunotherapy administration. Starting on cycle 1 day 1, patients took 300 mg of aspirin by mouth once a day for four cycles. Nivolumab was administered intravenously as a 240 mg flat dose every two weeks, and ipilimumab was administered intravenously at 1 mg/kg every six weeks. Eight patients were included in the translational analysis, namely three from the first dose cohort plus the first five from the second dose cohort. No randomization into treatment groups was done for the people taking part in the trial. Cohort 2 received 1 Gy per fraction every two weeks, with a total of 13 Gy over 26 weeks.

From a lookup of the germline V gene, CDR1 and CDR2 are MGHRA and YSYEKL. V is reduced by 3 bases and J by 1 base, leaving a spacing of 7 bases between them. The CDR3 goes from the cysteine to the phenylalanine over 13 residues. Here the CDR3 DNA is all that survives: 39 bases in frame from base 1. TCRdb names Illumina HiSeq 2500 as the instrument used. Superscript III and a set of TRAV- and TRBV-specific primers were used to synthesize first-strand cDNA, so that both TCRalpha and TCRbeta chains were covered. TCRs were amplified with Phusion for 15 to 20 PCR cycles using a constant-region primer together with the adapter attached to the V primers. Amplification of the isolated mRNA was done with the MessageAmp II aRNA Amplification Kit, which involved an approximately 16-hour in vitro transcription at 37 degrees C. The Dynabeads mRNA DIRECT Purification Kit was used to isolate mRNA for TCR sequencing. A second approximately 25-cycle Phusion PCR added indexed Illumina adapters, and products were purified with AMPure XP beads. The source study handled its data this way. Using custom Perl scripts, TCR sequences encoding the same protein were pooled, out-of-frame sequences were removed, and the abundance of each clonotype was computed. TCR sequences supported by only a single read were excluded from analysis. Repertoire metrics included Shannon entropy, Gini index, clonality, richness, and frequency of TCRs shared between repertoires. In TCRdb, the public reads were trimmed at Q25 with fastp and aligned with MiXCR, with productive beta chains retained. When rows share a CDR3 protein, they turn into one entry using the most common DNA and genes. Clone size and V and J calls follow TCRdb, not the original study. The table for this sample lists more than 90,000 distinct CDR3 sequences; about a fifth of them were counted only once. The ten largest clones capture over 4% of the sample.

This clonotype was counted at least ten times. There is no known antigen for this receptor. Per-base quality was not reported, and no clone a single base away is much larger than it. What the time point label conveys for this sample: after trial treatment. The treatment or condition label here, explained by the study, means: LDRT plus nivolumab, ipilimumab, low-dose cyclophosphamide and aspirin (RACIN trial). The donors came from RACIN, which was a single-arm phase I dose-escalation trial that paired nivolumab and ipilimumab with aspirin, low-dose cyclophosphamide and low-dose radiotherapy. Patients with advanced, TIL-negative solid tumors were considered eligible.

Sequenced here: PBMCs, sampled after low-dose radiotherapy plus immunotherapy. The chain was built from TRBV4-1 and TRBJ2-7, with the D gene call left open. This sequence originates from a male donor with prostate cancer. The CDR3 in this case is CASSHPRSYEQYF. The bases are TGCGCCAGCAGCCACCCAAGATCCTACGAGCAGTACTTC.